Listed below are T cell receptor beta chains from one sample, sequenced in a study of OX40 agonist ivuxolimab in advanced cancers. The protocol was immunoSEQ multiplex PCR, while the TCRdb copy is restricted to in-frame clones and leaves out a portion. The top ten clones hold more than 0.15% of a sample with 97,000 or so clones, around 90% of them seen once. The sample was CD4+ or CD8+ T cells sorted from blood, taken in a trial of the OX40 agonist ivuxolimab. These receptor sequences come from an adult with an advanced solid tumor such as melanoma, head and neck, liver or kidney cancer. CDR3s include the opening cysteine and the closing phenylalanine or tryptophan. The order of the fields is V gene, clone size, D gene, J gene, CDR3 DNA, CDR3 protein. The D gene is left open where the match is weak. The listing skips clone size in some rows; elsewhere it reads once, few, many or a size class.

TRBV15	NA	TRBD2	TRBJ2-1	TGTGCCACCGCCAGCGGGAGGGCCACGGCGAAAAATGAGCAGTTCTTC	CATASGRATAKNEQFF
TRBV6-1	few	NA	TRBJ1-5	TGTGCCAGCAGTGAAACCTTTCAGCCCCAGCATTTT	CASSETFQPQHF
TRBV9	NA	TRBD2	TRBJ2-1	TGTGCCAGTACCCGGACTAGCGGGAGCTCGAATGAGCAGTTCTTC	CASTRTSGSSNEQFF
TRBV16	NA	NA	TRBJ1-5	TGTGCCAGCAGCCAATCGGCAGGCAATCAGCCCCAGCATTTT	CASSQSAGNQPQHF
TRBV19	NA	NA	TRBJ2-3	TGTGCCAGTAGTATAGGAGGAGCGTCCGCACAAGATATGGGAGATACGCAGTATTTT	CASSIGGASAQDMGDTQYF
TRBV6-5	NA	TRBD2	TRBJ2-7	TGTGCCAGCAGTTACAGGACTAGCGGGAGCTACGAGCAGTACTTC	CASSYRTSGSYEQYF
TRBV27	NA	TRBD1	TRBJ2-7	TGTGCCAGCAGTTCCCGGACAGGGTTGGTGATCGAGCAGTACTTC	CASSSRTGLVIEQYF
TRBV6-1	NA	TRBD1	TRBJ1-3	TGTGCCAGCGACAGGGGCTCTGGAAACACCATATATTTT	CASDRGSGNTIYF
TRBV7-3	NA	TRBD1	TRBJ2-5	TGTGCCAGCAGCTTAGCAGGGGGCGATAGGGAGACCCAGTACTTC	CASSLAGGDRETQYF
TRBV5-8	NA	TRBD1	TRBJ1-1	TGTGCCAGCAGCTCCCAGACAGGGCCAATGAACACTGAAGCTTTCTTT	CASSSQTGPMNTEAFF
TRBV5-4	NA	TRBD2	TRBJ2-3	TGTGCCAGCAGCCCAAGCGGGACTAGCACAGATACGCAGTATTTT	CASSPSGTSTDTQYF
TRBV5-6	few	NA	TRBJ1-1	TGTGCCAGCAGCTTGGGGCGGGTCATGAACACTGAAGCTTTCTTT	CASSLGRVMNTEAFF
TRBV5-1	NA	NA	TRBJ1-4	TGCGCCAGCAGCTTGGGTGTGACGGGCGCAACTAATGAAAAACTGTTTTTT	CASSLGVTGATNEKLFF
TRBV5-1	NA	NA	TRBJ1-5	TGCGCCAGCAGCCCCGGGGGGGGGCAGACTAATCAGCCCCAGCATTTT	CASSPGGGQTNQPQHF
TRBV7-3	NA	TRBD1	TRBJ1-2	TGTGCCAGCAGTGAGGGAGGGGGCAGACTAGGCTATGGCTACACCTTC	CASSEGGGRLGYGYTF
TRBV14	NA	NA	TRBJ2-4	TGTGCCAGCAGCCATCGGACGGTTTCGAACATTCAGTACTTC	CASSHRTVSNIQYF
TRBV7-9	once	NA	TRBJ1-2	TGTGCCAGCAGCTTAGACGGAGCTAACTATGGCTACACCTTC	CASSLDGANYGYTF
TRBV9	NA	TRBD2	TRBJ2-1	TGTGCCAGCAGCCCGAGGACTAGCGGGCTCTACAATGAGCAGTTCTTC	CASSPRTSGLYNEQFF
TRBV14	NA	NA	TRBJ2-7	TGTGCCAGCAGCCAAGCTCCCGGCAGCGAGCAGTACTTC	CASSQAPGSEQYF
TRBV6-1	NA	TRBD1	TRBJ2-3	TGTGCCAGCAGGACGACAGGGTCACGCACAGATACGCAGTATTTT	CASRTTGSRTDTQYF
TRBV11-2	NA	NA	TRBJ2-5	TGTGCCAGCAGCCCCGGGGGAGCAGAGACCCAGTACTTC	CASSPGGAETQYF
TRBV30	NA	TRBD1	TRBJ1-3	TGTGCCTGGCGACAGGGGAACACTGGAAACACCATATATTTT	CAWRQGNTGNTIYF
TRBV5-6	NA	TRBD1	TRBJ2-4	TGTGCCAGCAGCATCGTGACGACAGGGGGCAAGGACATTCAGTACTTC	CASSIVTTGGKDIQYF
TRBV21-1	NA	NA	TRBJ1-5	TGTGCCAGCAGCAAAGAAGGGGACACTCAATCCCAGCCCCAGCATTTT	CASSKEGDTQSQPQHF
TRBV29-1	NA	NA	TRBJ2-7	TGCAGCGTTGGCCGAAAACTAGCCTACGAGCAGTACTTC	CSVGRKLAYEQYF
TRBV5-1	NA	NA	TRBJ2-5	TGCGCCAGCAGCTTGGGGAAGACTGTACCTAAAGAGACCCAGTACTTC	CASSLGKTVPKETQYF
TRBV19	NA	NA	TRBJ2-3	TGTGCCAGTAGTATGGACATAGGGGTCAGCACAGATACGCAGTATTTT	CASSMDIGVSTDTQYF
TRBV7-2	NA	NA	TRBJ2-7	TGTGCCAGCAGCCTACTCCTATTTGGCTACGAGCAGTACTTC	CASSLLLFGYEQYF
TRBV29-1	NA	NA	TRBJ2-3	TGCAGCGCGACGGTGGGAGGGGGGGATACGCAGTATTTT	CSATVGGGDTQYF
TRBV28	NA	NA	TRBJ2-1	TGTGCCAGCAGTTCAAACCCTAATGAGCAGTTCTTC	CASSSNPNEQFF
TRBV7-2	NA	NA	TRBJ1-3	TGTGCCAGCAGCTTACAAGGAAACACCATATATTTT	CASSLQGNTIYF
TRBV6-1	once	NA	TRBJ2-7	TGTGCCAGCAGTTACCCCGAGCAGTACTTC	CASSYPEQYF
TRBV7-3	NA	NA	TRBJ1-6	TGTGCCAGCAGCTTAACATGGGACCCACGAAAGCAGAGTAATTCACCCCTCCACTTT	CASSLTWDPRKQSNSPLHF
TRBV6-1	NA	NA	TRBJ1-1	TGTGCCAGCAGTCTTCAGGGCGAAGCTTTCTTT	CASSLQGEAFF
TRBV9	NA	NA	TRBJ2-1	TGTGCCAGCAGCGTAGACCTCCTAGCCAATGAGCAGTTCTTC	CASSVDLLANEQFF
TRBV4-2	NA	NA	TRBJ1-2	TGTGCCAGCAGCCAGGTTTCGGCAGGGCAAAATGGCTACACCTTC	CASSQVSAGQNGYTF
TRBV28	once	NA	TRBJ2-7	TGTGCCAGCAGTTTAGTTCTCTGGGGTCGCAACTACGAGCAGTACTTC	CASSLVLWGRNYEQYF
TRBV11-3	NA	NA	TRBJ2-1	TGTGCCAGCAGCCTCCTGGGCGGCTCCAATGAGCAGTTCTTC	CASSLLGGSNEQFF
TRBV29-1	few	TRBD1	TRBJ1-1	TGCAGCGTTGGGGACAGGGTACTGAACACTGAAGCTTTCTTT	CSVGDRVLNTEAFF
TRBV5-4	NA	TRBD2	TRBJ2-7	TGTGCCAGCAGCTTGGAAGTTAGCGGGAGAGGCGAGCAGTACTTC	CASSLEVSGRGEQYF
TRBV6-6	once	NA	TRBJ2-1	TGTGCCAGCAAGAGAGGGGGAGGGGTACGCTACAATGAGCAGTTCTTC	CASKRGGGVRYNEQFF
TRBV30	NA	NA	TRBJ2-7	TGTGCCTGGAGTGTGTCGACCTACGAGCAGTACTTC	CAWSVSTYEQYF
TRBV28	NA	NA	TRBJ2-1	TGTGCCAGCAGTTCGTCGAACAGTATGAGCTCCTACAATGAGCAGTTCTTC	CASSSSNSMSSYNEQFF
TRBV29-1	NA	NA	TRBJ1-2	TGCAGCGTTGAAGTTCCCCCGGGTCATGGCTACACCTTC	CSVEVPPGHGYTF
TRBV5-1	NA	TRBD2	TRBJ2-3	TGCGCCAGCAGTATAGCGGGGGGCCGGGATACGCAGTATTTT	CASSIAGGRDTQYF
TRBV19	NA	NA	TRBJ2-2	TGTGCCAGTACACAGGCGCGTACGGTAGGCACTATCGCCGGGGAGCTGTTTTTT	CASTQARTVGTIAGELFF
TRBV14	NA	TRBD2	TRBJ2-7	TGTGCCAGCAGCCAAGGCGGGGGTCTTCTACGCTCCTACGAGCAGTACTTC	CASSQGGGLLRSYEQYF
TRBV5-1	NA	TRBD1	TRBJ2-2	TGCGCCAGCAGGCCAGGGGGCACCGGGGAGCTGTTTTTT	CASRPGGTGELFF
TRBV19	NA	TRBD1	TRBJ2-7	TGTGCCAGTAGCCGGACAGGGGGATTCTACGAGCAGTACTTC	CASSRTGGFYEQYF